The sequence of this T cell receptor (beta chain) was determined in a study of blood T cells in healthy people across ages. Findings and limits, study-wide: It was the long-lived donors that had more naive CD4+ cells and higher diversity than aged donors.

V lost 3 bases to trimming and J lost 7 bases, with 10 bases between them. This CDR3 has 13 amino acids. Germline assignment: CDR1 SGHVT and CDR2 SQSDAQ. This clonotype was observed many times. Antigen: not known. The authors ran a second PCR of about 6 to 11 cycles using a sample-barcoded 5' primer and a J-beta primer mix. Carrying 12 random nucleotides, a template-switch adaptor labeled each individual cDNA molecule. MiXCR, applied by TCRdb to the 5' RACE reads, yields one record per CDR3 protein. The table lists about 1.7 million distinct CDR3 sequences, roughly 27% of them singletons, with about 8% in the top ten.

This TCR was sampled from a woman aged 30 to 39 in good health. The chain couples TRBV7-4 to TRBJ1-5, with D perhaps TRBD1 (5 bases). The material sequenced was blood. The CDR3 DNA reads TGTGCCAGCAGCTTTAACGGGGCACAGCCCCAGCATTTT. This gives the protein CASSFNGAQPQHF.